The rows below give T cell receptor beta chains drawn from one sample of a study of esophageal squamous cell carcinoma under preoperative chemotherapy. TCRdb re-called the PCR reads through MiXCR, storing one row per CDR3 protein. The sample lists approximately 19,000 distinct CDR3 sequences, 46% seen once, with 29% in the top ten. This material was acquired from a patient given preoperative chemotherapy. The receptors derive from a human donor with esophageal squamous cell carcinoma. The donor label of this sample is uncertain. The CDR3 runs from the conserved cysteine through the conserved F or W. The D gene is left open where the match is weak. Clone sizes are given selectively: once, few, many, or a class where the clone is expanded.

cdr3_nt	cdr3_aa	v_call	d_call	clone_size	j_call
TGTGCCAGCAGCGCTACTAGCGTTAACAATGAGCAGTACTTC	CASSATSVNNEQYF	TRBV7-3	TRBD2	few	TRBJ2-7
TGTGCCAGCAGCTTAGCGGGAGGGCCTGAGGAGACCCAGTACTTC	CASSLAGGPEETQYF	TRBV7-8	TRBD2	-	TRBJ2-5
TGTGCCAGCAGCTTATACAGATCAGGAGGGCAGTACTTC	CASSLYRSGGQYF	TRBV11-3	-	-	TRBJ2-5
TGTGCCAGCAGCGCTAGTAGCCGGGAGATAGATACGCAGTACTTC	CASSASSREIDTQYF	TRBV7-3	-	-	TRBJ2-7
TGTGCCAGCAGCCCGGGACTAGCGGGAGTTATCCCCCAGTACTTC	CASSPGLAGVIPQYF	TRBV12-3/TRBV12-4	TRBD2	once	TRBJ2-5
TGTGCCAGCAGCTTAGGGACCATGGAAGAGACCCAGTACTTC	CASSLGTMEETQYF	TRBV7-2	-	-	TRBJ2-5
TGTGCCAGCAGTTACCCAGACAGGGGCGGCGTACGGGGCACAGATACGCAGTATTTT	CASSYPDRGGVRGTDTQYF	TRBV6-2/TRBV6-3	TRBD1	-	TRBJ2-3
TGTGCCAGCAGACCCACCCTAGGCTCCTATGAGCAGTTCTTC	CASRPTLGSYEQFF	TRBV12-3/TRBV12-4	-	-	TRBJ2-1
TGTGCCAGCAGTTTGAAACTAGCGGGGGTAGAGACCCAGTACTTC	CASSLKLAGVETQYF	TRBV12-3/TRBV12-4	TRBD2	-	TRBJ2-5
TGTGCCAGCAGTTTACGGCAGGGGATTAATGAAAAACTGTTTTTT	CASSLRQGINEKLFF	TRBV12-3/TRBV12-4	-	many	TRBJ1-4
TGTGCCAGCAGCTTCCCTCTAGCGGGGGCCCCAGAGACCCAGTACTTC	CASSFPLAGAPETQYF	TRBV7-8	TRBD2	once	TRBJ2-5
TGCGCCAGCAGTATATCCAGCGGGAGCACCGGGGAGCTGTTTTTT	CASSISSGSTGELFF	TRBV10-1	TRBD2	many	TRBJ2-2
TGTGCCAGCAGCGCACGACAGGGGGGTGGCCCAGAGACCCAGTACTTC	CASSARQGGGPETQYF	TRBV7-2	TRBD1	-	TRBJ2-5
TGCGCCAGCAGCTTGTTTGGGACAGACACCACAGATACGCAGTATTTT	CASSLFGTDTTDTQYF	TRBV5-1	TRBD1	few	TRBJ2-3
TGTGCCAGCAGGACACTAGCGGGAGGGAAAGATACGCAGTATTTT	CASRTLAGGKDTQYF	TRBV12-3/TRBV12-4	TRBD2	-	TRBJ2-3
TGTGCCAGCAGCGTAGATGTCGGGGAGCTGTTTTTT	CASSVDVGELFF	TRBV9	-	-	TRBJ2-2
TGTGCCAGCAGCTTAGAGCCTGGATACAATGAGCAGTTCTTC	CASSLEPGYNEQFF	TRBV7-9	-	-	TRBJ2-1
TGTGCCAGCAGCGGCGGGCAGTACACTGAAGCTTTCTTT	CASSGGQYTEAFF	TRBV9	-	few	TRBJ1-1
TGTGCCAGCGGTAAGGGAGTAGGGAGCACTGAAGCTTTCTTT	CASGKGVGSTEAFF	TRBV6-1	-	many	TRBJ1-1
TGCGCCAGCAGCCACACTAGCGGGTTTGATGTTGGCGCCGGGGAGCTGTTTTTT	CASSHTSGFDVGAGELFF	TRBV4-1	TRBD2	few	TRBJ2-2
TGTGCCAGCAGCTTAGGGCTAAGTCAAGAGACCCAATTTTTC	CASSLGLSQETQFF	TRBV7-9	-	-	TRBJ2-5
TGTGCCAGCAGCTTATCCGCTAGCGGCGATTACGAGCAGTACTTC	CASSLSASGDYEQYF	TRBV7-9	TRBD2	once	TRBJ2-7
TGTGCCAGCAGGCCAACCGGGACGGCTAGCACAGATACGCAGTATTTT	CASRPTGTASTDTQYF	TRBV27	-	-	TRBJ2-3
TGTGCCAGCAGCTTAGCCCTAGGGGGGGTCTTATACAATGAGCAGTTCTTC	CASSLALGGVLYNEQFF	TRBV7-9	-	many	TRBJ2-1
TGTGCCATTACTACGGACAGGGAATGGTTCGAGCAGTACTTC	CAITTDREWFEQYF	TRBV7-3	TRBD1	-	TRBJ2-7
TGTGCCAGCAGCTACCGGGACCTTACTTACAATGAGCAGTTCTTC	CASSYRDLTYNEQFF	TRBV7-8	-	few	TRBJ2-1
TGTGCCAGCAGCTTAAGACTGAATGAGCAGTTCTTC	CASSLRLNEQFF	TRBV11-2	-	-	TRBJ2-1